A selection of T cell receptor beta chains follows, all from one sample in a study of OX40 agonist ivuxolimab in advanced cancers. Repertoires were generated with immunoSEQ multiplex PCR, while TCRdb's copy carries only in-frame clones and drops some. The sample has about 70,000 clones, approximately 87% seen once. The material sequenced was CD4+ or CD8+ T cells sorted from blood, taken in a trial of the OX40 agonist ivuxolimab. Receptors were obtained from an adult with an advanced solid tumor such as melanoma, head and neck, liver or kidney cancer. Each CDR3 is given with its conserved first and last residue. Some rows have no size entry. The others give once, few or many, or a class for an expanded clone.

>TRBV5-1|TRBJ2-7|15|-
CASSLAPGVSNEQYF
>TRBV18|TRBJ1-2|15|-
CASSPTGQGDYGYTF
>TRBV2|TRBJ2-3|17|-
CASSDPDGRISTDTQYF
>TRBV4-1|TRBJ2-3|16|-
CASSPLTGLGSDTQYF
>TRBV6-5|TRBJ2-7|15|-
CASSYRGGGPSEQYF
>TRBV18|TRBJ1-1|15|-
CASSEQGASNTEAFF
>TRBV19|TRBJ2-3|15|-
CASSMPGGARDTQYF
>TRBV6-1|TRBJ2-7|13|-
CATSGTGAYEQYF
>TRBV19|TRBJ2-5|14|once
CASSIGPTQETQYF
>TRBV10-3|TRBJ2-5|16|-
CAISGLPGASQETQYF
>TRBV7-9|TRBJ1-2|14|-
CASSLPGRQYGYTF
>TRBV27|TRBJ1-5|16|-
CASSLYGGTSNQPQHF
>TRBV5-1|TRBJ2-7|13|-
CASSRGETYEQYF
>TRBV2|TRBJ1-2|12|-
CANQTGKYGYTF
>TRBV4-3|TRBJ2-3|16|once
CASSQPLGAEGNTQYF
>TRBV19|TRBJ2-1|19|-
CASSTLIGTSGRAYNEQFF
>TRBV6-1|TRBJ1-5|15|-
CASSEEGASNQPQHF
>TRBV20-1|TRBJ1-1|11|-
CSAEKHTEAFF
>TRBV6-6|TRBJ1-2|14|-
CAIGDRGFVEGYTF
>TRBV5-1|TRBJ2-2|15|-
CASSLDRGDTGELFF
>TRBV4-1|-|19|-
CASSQDGIIGGQGRYEQYF
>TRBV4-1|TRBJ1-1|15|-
CASSQRDRGGTEAFF
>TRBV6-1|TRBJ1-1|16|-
CASSAGRKKGNTEAFF
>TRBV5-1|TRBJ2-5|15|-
CASSLVPGIQETQYF
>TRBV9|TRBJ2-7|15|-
CASSVDQREGSEQYF
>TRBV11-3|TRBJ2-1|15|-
CASSLGQTKRGEQFF
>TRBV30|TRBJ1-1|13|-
CAWSYIQGTEAFF
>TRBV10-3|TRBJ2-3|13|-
CATTGGPTDTQYF
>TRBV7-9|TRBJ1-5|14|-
CASNSGGPNQPQHF
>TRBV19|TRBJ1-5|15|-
CASSIETGFNQPQHF
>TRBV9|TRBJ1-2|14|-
CASSSGHLNYGYTF
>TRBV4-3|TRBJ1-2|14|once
CASSPRGGPYGYTF
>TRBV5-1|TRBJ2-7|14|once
CASSLDRFPYEQYF